The present entry profiles one T cell receptor beta chain with its context. The antigen is not known. Each of the patients experienced relapse following autologous stem cell transplantation, and their brentuximab vedotin exposure differed. By magnetic negative selection, CD4+ T cells were purified from thawed PBMCs. This entry comes from a study of PD-1 blockade in classical Hodgkin lymphoma. Some clones are missing from TCRdb's copy, which holds only in-frame ones; the method was immunoSEQ multiplex PCR. Of around 13,000 clones listed, roughly 90% were seen once; the top ten hold 0.5%. With 3 bases removed from V and 0 bases from J, the gap between germline ends came to 13 bases. Germline V gene lookup returns CDR1 MNHEY and CDR2 SMNVEV (reference sequence). This CDR3 region has 16 residues. General study findings and limits: A significant rise in TCR diversity was seen by C4D1 for CD4+ cells but not for CD8+ cells. Any patient who commenced nivolumab under 1 year after ASCT was excluded.

The chain combines TRBV27 with TRBJ2-3; TRBD2 might be the D (6 bases). The starting material was CD4+ T cells from blood, obtained at baseline. This sequence was found in a human donor with classical Hodgkin lymphoma. As DNA, the CDR3 is TGTGCCAGCAGTTTGGGTCTAGCGTCGAGCACAGATACGCAGTATTTT. It encodes CASSLGLASSTDTQYF.